The 21 T cell receptor beta chains reported below all come from one sample, sequenced in a study of CD8 T cells in Susac syndrome. The RNA input was about 0.5 to 1 ug, and it was reverse transcribed with random hexamers. TCRdb reprocessed the immunoSEQ multiplex PCR reads via MiXCR and lists one record per CDR3 protein. The sample has around 190,000 distinct CDR3 sequences, 85% to 95% seen once. Input material: CD4+ T cells from PBMCs. Source of these receptors: a human donor in good health.

The V call is TRBV29-1, the J call TRBJ2-1; 9 nucleotides agree with TRBD1. V shed 3 bases and J 3 bases; nucleotides not matched to a gene: 6. Per germline, CDR1 SQVTM and CDR2 ANQGSEA. The CDR3 has 15 amino acids. The CDR3 sequence is CSVDGGTGIYNEQFF. The CDR3 DNA is TGCAGCGTTGATGGTGGGACAGGGATCTACAATGAGCAGTTCTTC.

The chain recombines TRBV5-6 with TRBJ1-6, with D unclear. Germline lookup yields CDR1 SGHDT and CDR2 YYEEEE. V lost 4 bases, J lost 6 bases, and 14 bases lay in between. The CDR3 is made up of 15 amino acids. CDR3 coding DNA: TGTGCCAGCAGCCCCCAGGCCCGGGGTAATTCACCCCTCCACTTT. It specifies CASSPQARGNSPLHF.

This sequence joins TRBV18 and TRBJ1-2; 7 positions agree with TRBD1. CDR1 KGHSH and CDR2 LQKENI come from the germline V gene. This CDR3 is built from 13 residues. V was pared by 6 bases and J by 3 bases, with 4 bases of the junction left unmatched. CDR3 sequence (DNA): TGTGCCAGCTCCCGACAGGGAGACTATGGCTACACCTTC. Protein sequence: CASSRQGDYGYTF. The variable domain in full, completed from reference TRBV18 and TRBJ1-2, reads NAGVMQNPRHLVRRRGQEARLRCSPMKGHSHVYWYRQLPEEGLKFMVYLQKENIIDESGMPKERFSAEFPKEGPSILRIQQVVRGDSAAYFCASSRQGDYGYTFGSGTRLTVV.

V gene TRBV12-3 or TRBV12-4 combines with J gene TRBJ2-5, with D tentatively TRBD2 (6 bases). With 4 bases removed from V and 2 bases from J, the gap between germline ends came to 11 bases. This CDR3 has 14 amino acids. CDR3 nucleotide sequence: TGTGCCAGCAGTTGGGGACTTCAACAAGAGACCCAGTACTTC. It is translated as CASSWGLQQETQYF.

The chain combines TRBV20-1 with TRBJ2-1, with D possibly TRBD2 on 5 matching bases. CDR1 is DFQATT, CDR2 SNEGSKA, per germline (reference sequence). The CDR3 sequence is 13 residues long. V lost 3 bases and J 3 bases, leaving 9 bases between the germline ends. The CDR3 DNA is TGCAGTGCTAGTGTCGGGAACTACAATGAGCAGTTCTTC. Translated, it gives CSASVGNYNEQFF.

The chain is built from TRBV12-3 or TRBV12-4 and TRBJ2-1, with D uncertain. The CDR3 is 13 amino acids. V was clipped by 10 bases and J by 0 bases, with 10 bases between them. CDR3 region: CATSPSSYNEQFF. For the CDR3, the DNA is TGTGCCACCTCACCGAGCTCCTACAATGAGCAGTTCTTC.

The V gene is TRBV2, the J gene TRBJ2-7; tentatively, D is TRBD1 (5 bases). Trimming left V 7 bases short and J 3 bases short, with 13 bases between. Germline V gene data show CDR1 as SNHLY and CDR2 as FYNNEI. The CDR3 totals 13 residues. The CDR3 bases are TGTGCCAGCAACCTTCGACAGATCTACGAGCAGTACGTC. This encodes CASNLRQIYEQYV.

The chain carries TRBV29-1 and TRBJ2-2; no definite D call. V was cut by 4 bases and J by 0 bases, with 6 bases left in between. Germline V lookup: CDR1 SQVTM, CDR2 ANQGSEA. The CDR3 is 13 amino acids. The CDR3 here is CSVVRPNTGELFF. The DNA for the CDR3 is TGCAGCGTTGTTAGGCCGAACACCGGGGAGCTGTTTTTT.

The rearrangement joins TRBV5-4 to TRBJ2-3; D unresolved. Trimming removed 2 bases at V and 2 bases at J, with 3 bases between. Germline V gene lookup returns CDR1 SGHNT and CDR2 YYREEE (reference sequence). The CDR3 covers 12 residues. Written as DNA, the CDR3 is TGTGCCAGCAGCTTTGCCACAGATACGCAGTATTTT. This encodes CASSFATDTQYF.

The chain couples TRBV7-8 to TRBJ1-6; D unclear. Looked up from germline, CDR1 is SGHVS and CDR2 is FQNEAQ. V was shortened by 1 base and J by 9 bases, with 7 bases between the two germline ends. The CDR3 spans 13 residues. This CDR3 reads CASSLDSGSPLHF. In nucleotides, the CDR3 is TGTGCCAGCAGCTTAGACTCTGGTTCACCCCTCCACTTT.

This clonotype was found a few times. CDR3 region: CASSPRSDTQYF. CDR3 DNA: TGTGCCAGCTCACCCCGTTCGGATACGCAGTATTTT. The rearrangement links TRBV18 to TRBJ2-3; D remains unclear. Germline V gives CDR1 KGHSH, CDR2 LQKENI. The CDR3 is made up of 12 amino acids. V was shortened by 3 bases and J by 6 bases, with 7 bases between the two germline ends.

CDR3 coding DNA: TGTGCCAGCAGTTTAGGTCGACAGGGGGACATTAGGCAGTACTTC. Encoded protein: CASSLGRQGDIRQYF. The chain uses TRBV27 and TRBJ2-7, with TRBD1 matching over 9 bases. CDR1 is MNHEY, CDR2 SMNVEV, per germline (reference sequence). Trimming cost V 2 bases and J 9 bases; bases outside gene matches: 11. This CDR3 region has 15 residues.

The rearrangement joins TRBV10-3 to TRBJ2-7; maybe TRBD2 (6 bases). Trimming stripped 5 bases from V and 4 bases from J, with 12 bases between. The germline V gene encodes CDR1 ENHRY and CDR2 SYGVKD. This CDR3 contains 13 residues. The CDR3 is CAISPGELYEQYF. Here the CDR3 DNA reads TGTGCCATCAGTCCGGGGGAGCTATACGAGCAGTACTTC.

Here the CDR3 DNA reads TGCAGTGCTAGAGTAGGCACGGGTCGAGCTTTCTTT. Residues: CSARVGTGRAFF. The rearrangement uses TRBV20-1 and TRBJ1-1; D is unresolved. CDR3 length: 12 amino acids. The V and J ends lost 1 base and 10 bases respectively, with 13 bases between them. Germline V gene lookup returns CDR1 DFQATT and CDR2 SNEGSKA (reference sequence).

The chain recombines TRBV20-1 with TRBJ2-7; 10 bases align to TRBD1. Germline V gene sequence: CDR1 DFQATT, CDR2 SNEGSKA (reference sequence). With 6 bases clipped from V and 2 bases from J, the junction kept 7 bases outside the gene matches. This CDR3 comprises 14 residues. The CDR3 spells CSATGTGAPYEQYF. The DNA of the CDR3 is TGCAGTGCGACCGGGACAGGGGCACCCTACGAGCAGTACTTC.

The sample holds one count of this clonotype. V is TRBV19 and J is TRBJ2-2; 11 bases fit TRBD2. CDR3 size: 16 residues. Germline-derived CDR1 and CDR2 are LNHDA and SQIVND (reference sequence). The trim removed 6 bases at V and 1 base at J, leaving 4 bases unmatched. CDR3 amino acids: CASRASGGKNTGELFF. The CDR3 region has the DNA TGTGCCAGTAGGGCTAGCGGGGGGAAGAACACCGGGGAGCTGTTTTTT.

This rearrangement joins TRBV30 to TRBJ1-1; 9 nucleotides match TRBD1. Losses at the gene ends were 0 bases for V and 3 bases for J; bases not matched to a gene: 14. The CDR3 spans 18 residues. The germline V gene has CDR1 GTSNPN and CDR2 SVGIG (reference sequence). CDR3 in amino acids: CAWSVNPRQGEGDTEAFF. CDR3 DNA: TGTGCCTGGAGTGTAAACCCCCGACAGGGGGAAGGGGACACTGAAGCTTTCTTT.

V usage is TRBV5-1 and J usage is TRBJ2-6, with D perhaps matching TRBD1 (6 bases). This CDR3 contains 18 residues. Trimming took 3 bases from V and 0 from J, leaving 16 bases between them. Germline assignment: CDR1 SGHRS and CDR2 YFSETQ. The CDR3 nucleotides are TGCGCCAGCAGCTCCAAATATACAGGGAACTCTGGGGCCAACGTCCTGACTTTC. Translating gives CASSSKYTGNSGANVLTF. Full variable domain (outside the CDR3, taken from reference TRBV5-1 and TRBJ2-6): KAGVTQTPRYLIKTRGQQVTLSCSPISGHRSVSWYQQTPGQGLQFLFEYFSETQRNKGNFPGRFSGRQFSNSRSEMNVSTLELGDSALYLCASSSKYTGNSGANVLTFGAGSRLTVL.

The chain uses TRBV30 and TRBJ1-5; D perhaps matches TRBD1 (6 bases). Germline V lookup: CDR1 GTSNPN, CDR2 SVGIG (reference sequence). The germline V and J ends were trimmed by 3 bases and 5 bases, with 20 bases remaining between them. The CDR3 totals 16 residues. DNA for the CDR3: TGTGCCTGGAGATCGAGCGGGGGGCAAGACCATCAGCCCCAGCATTTT. Residues: CAWRSSGGQDHQPQHF.

The chain has TRBV29-1 and TRBJ2-1; no reliable D call. CDR1 and CDR2 from the germline V gene are SQVTM and ANQGSEA. The CDR3 is made up of 10 amino acids. The V end was cut by 7 bases, the J end by 5 bases, with 6 bases between. The CDR3: CSGRDNEQFF. Written as DNA, the CDR3 is TGCAGCGGCCGGGACAATGAGCAGTTCTTC.

The gene calls are TRBV20-1 and TRBJ1-5, with D unresolved. The V gene's germline CDR1 is DFQATT and CDR2 SNEGSKA (reference sequence). V was cut by 3 bases and J by 0 bases, with 6 bases left in between. The CDR3 runs 13 residues. CDR3 protein: CSAREYSNQPQHF. In DNA, the CDR3 is TGCAGTGCTAGGGAGTATAGCAATCAGCCCCAGCATTTT.